One sample yielded the 5 T cell receptor beta chains listed below, sequenced in a study of T cell responses to AZD1222 COVID-19 vaccine. This table comes from immunoSEQ multiplex PCR, and its TCRdb copy is limited to in-frame clones, with some not included. This table holds 130,000 to 150,000 clones, over 75% found once. Sequenced here: peripheral blood, sampled on day 0 of AZD1222 vaccination. The origin of the receptors is an adult in good health.

J is TRBJ2-3 and V is TRBV7-3; D is possibly TRBD2 (5 bases). Germline V lookup: CDR1 SGHTA, CDR2 FQGTGA. This CDR3 has 15 amino acids. V lost 5 bases and J lost 4, with 16 bases in between. The CDR3 region is CASSRSSGMADTQYF. The CDR3 nucleotides are TGTGCCAGCAGCAGATCCTCCGGGATGGCAGATACGCAGTATTTT. Complete variable domain (other parts from reference TRBV7-3 and TRBJ2-3): GAGVSQTPSNKVTEKGKYVELRCDPISGHTALYWYRQSLGQGPEFLIYFQGTGAADDSGLPNDRFFAVRPEGSVSTLKIQRTERGDSAVYLCASSRSSGMADTQYFGPGTRLTVL.

The genes are TRBV19 and TRBJ2-3; 7 bases align to TRBD2. The germline V gene has CDR1 LNHDA and CDR2 SQIVND (reference sequence). The CDR3 is 15 residues long. V lost 4 bases to trimming and J lost 1 base; unmatched junction nucleotides: 5. CDR3 residues: CASSTLAEGTDTQYF. The CDR3 nucleotides are TGTGCCAGTAGTACTCTAGCGGAAGGCACAGATACGCAGTATTTT.

The chain joins TRBV11-2 to TRBJ1-1; weak D call: TRBD1 (5 bases). CDR3 size: 17 residues. Per germline, CDR1 SGHAT and CDR2 FQNNGV. V lost 4 bases and J lost 4, with 22 bases in between. The CDR3 reads CASSSLTLGQVSTEAFF. CDR3 sequence (DNA): TGTGCCAGCAGCTCCTTAACCCTTGGACAAGTGAGCACTGAAGCTTTCTTT.

The chain joins TRBV27 to TRBJ1-2; TRBD1 matches at 9 bases. This CDR3 region has 15 residues. J was trimmed by 2 bases and V by 4 bases; bases with no gene match: 5. CDR1 and CDR2 from the germline V gene are MNHEY and SMNVEV (reference sequence). The CDR3 bases are TGTGCCAGCAGTTCGAGGGACAGGGCCAACTATGGCTACACCTTC. Protein product: CASSSRDRANYGYTF.

V and J are TRBV6-5 and TRBJ2-1, with 12 bases matching TRBD2. The V gene end was trimmed by 6 bases and the J gene end by 13 bases; junction bases not matched to a gene: 10. The CDR3 is 14 amino acids. Germline V gives CDR1 MNHEY, CDR2 SVGAGI. The CDR3 here is CASRTSGGTVSQFF. CDR3 sequence (DNA): TGTGCCAGCAGAACTAGCGGGGGGACGGTGTCTCAGTTCTTC.